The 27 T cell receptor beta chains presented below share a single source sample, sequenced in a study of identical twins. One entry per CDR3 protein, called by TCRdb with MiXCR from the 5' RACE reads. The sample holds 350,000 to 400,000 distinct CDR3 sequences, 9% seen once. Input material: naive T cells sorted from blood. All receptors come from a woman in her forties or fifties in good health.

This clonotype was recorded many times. The DNA of the CDR3 is TGTGCTAGTGCCCCCAAATTCCTAAGAGGCTACACCTTC. Translating gives CASAPKFLRGYTF. The genes are TRBV12-5 and TRBJ1-2, with D unresolved. V dropped 7 bases and J dropped 8 bases, with 17 bases sitting between them. This CDR3 region has 13 residues. Germline V gene sequence: CDR1 LGHNT, CDR2 FRNRAP.

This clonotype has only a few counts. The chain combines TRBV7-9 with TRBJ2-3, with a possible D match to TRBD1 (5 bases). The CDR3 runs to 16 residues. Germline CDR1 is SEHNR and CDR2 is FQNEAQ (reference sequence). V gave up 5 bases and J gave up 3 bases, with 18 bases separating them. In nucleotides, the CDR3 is TGTGCCAGCAGCCCAGGGTCCCGACCAAGGACAGATACGCAGTATTTT. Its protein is CASSPGSRPRTDTQYF.

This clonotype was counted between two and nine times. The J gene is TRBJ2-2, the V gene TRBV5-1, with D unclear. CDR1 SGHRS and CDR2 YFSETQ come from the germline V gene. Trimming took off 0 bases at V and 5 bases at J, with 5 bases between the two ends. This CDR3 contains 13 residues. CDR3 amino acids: CASSLGKTGELFF. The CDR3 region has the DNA TGCGCCAGCAGCTTGGGGAAGACCGGGGAGCTGTTTTTT.

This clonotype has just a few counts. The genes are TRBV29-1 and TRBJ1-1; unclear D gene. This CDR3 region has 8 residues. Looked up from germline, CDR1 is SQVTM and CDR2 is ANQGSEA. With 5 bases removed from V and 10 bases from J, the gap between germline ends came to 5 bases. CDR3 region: CSVLGAFF. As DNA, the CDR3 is TGCAGCGTTCTTGGAGCTTTCTTT.

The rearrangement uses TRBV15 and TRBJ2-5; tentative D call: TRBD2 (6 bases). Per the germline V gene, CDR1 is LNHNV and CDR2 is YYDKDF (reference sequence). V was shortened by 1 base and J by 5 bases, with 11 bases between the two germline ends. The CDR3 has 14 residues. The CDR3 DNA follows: TGTGCCACCAGCAGAGGCTCGGGGGTGGAGACCCAGTACTTC. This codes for CATSRGSGVETQYF.

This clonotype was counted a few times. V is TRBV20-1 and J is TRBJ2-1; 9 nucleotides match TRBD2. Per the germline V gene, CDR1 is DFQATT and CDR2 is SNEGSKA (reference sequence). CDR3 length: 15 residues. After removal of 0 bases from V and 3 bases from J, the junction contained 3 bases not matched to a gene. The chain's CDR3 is CSAREDSGSYNEQFF. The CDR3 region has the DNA TGCAGTGCTAGAGAGGATAGCGGGAGCTACAATGAGCAGTTCTTC.

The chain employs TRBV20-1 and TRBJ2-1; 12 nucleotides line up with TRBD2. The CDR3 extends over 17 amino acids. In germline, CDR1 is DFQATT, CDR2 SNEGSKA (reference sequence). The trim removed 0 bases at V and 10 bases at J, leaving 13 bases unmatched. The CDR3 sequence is CSARDLTRLAGEGEQFF. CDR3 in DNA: TGCAGTGCTAGAGATCTAACGAGACTAGCGGGAGAGGGGGAGCAGTTCTTC.

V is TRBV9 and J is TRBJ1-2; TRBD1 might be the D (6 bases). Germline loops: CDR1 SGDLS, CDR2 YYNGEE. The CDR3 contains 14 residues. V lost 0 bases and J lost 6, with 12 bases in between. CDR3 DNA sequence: TGTGCCAGCAGCGTAGCTGGGGGGCGAGATGGCTACACCTTC. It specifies CASSVAGGRDGYTF.

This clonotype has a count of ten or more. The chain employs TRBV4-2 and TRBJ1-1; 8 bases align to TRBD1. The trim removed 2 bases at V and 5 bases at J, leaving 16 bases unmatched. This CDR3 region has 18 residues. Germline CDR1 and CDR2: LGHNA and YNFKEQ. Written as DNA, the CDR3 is TGTGCCAGCAGCCAATCTCACCGAGAGACAGGGGAAAGGACTGAAGCTTTCTTT. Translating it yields CASSQSHRETGERTEAFF.

The CDR3 DNA reads as TGTGCCAGCAGCCCCACGGCTCTTTTGGGGCGTCATTCCTCAGATACGCAGTATTTT. Protein product: CASSPTALLGRHSSDTQYF. The chain links TRBV7-6 to TRBJ2-3; a weak D match, TRBD1 (5 bases). The CDR3 has 19 amino acids. Germline CDR1 reads SGHVS; CDR2 reads FNYEAQ. The ends were cut back, 5 bases at V and 4 bases at J, with 28 bases in the middle. Combining the CDR3 with reference TRBV7-6 and TRBJ2-3 gives the whole variable domain GAGVSQSPRYKVTKRGQDVALRCDPISGHVSLYWYRQALGQGPEFLTYFNYEAQQDKSGLPNDRFSAERPEGSISTLTIQRTEQRDSAMYRCASSPTALLGRHSSDTQYFGPGTRLTVL.

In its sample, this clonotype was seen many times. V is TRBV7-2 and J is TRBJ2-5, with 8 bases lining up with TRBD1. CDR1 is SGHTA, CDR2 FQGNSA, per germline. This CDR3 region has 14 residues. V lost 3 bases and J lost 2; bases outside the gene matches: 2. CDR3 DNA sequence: TGTGCCAGCAGCTTCGGGACAGGACAAGAGACCCAGTACTTC. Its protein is CASSFGTGQETQYF. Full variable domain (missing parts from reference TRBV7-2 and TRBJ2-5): GAGVSQSPSNKVTEKGKDVELRCDPISGHTALYWYRQSLGQGLEFLIYFQGNSAPDKSGLPSDRFSAERTGGSVSTLTIQRTQQEDSAVYLCASSFGTGQETQYFGPGTRLLVL.

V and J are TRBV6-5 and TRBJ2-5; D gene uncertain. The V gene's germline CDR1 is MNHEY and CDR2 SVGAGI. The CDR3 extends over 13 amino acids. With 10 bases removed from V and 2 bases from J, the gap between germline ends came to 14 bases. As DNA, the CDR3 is TGTGCCACCTCGTGGGCCGATCAAGAGACCCAGTACTTC. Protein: CATSWADQETQYF.

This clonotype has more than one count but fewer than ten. The CDR3 region is CASSWRAGETQYF. The CDR3 DNA follows: TGTGCCAGCAGCTGGAGGGCCGGAGAGACCCAGTACTTC. The chain couples TRBV7-9 to TRBJ2-5, with D perhaps TRBD2 (6 bases). The CDR3 contains 13 residues. V was pared by 4 bases and J by 4 bases, with 10 bases between. CDR1 and CDR2 (germline): SEHNR, FQNEAQ (reference sequence).

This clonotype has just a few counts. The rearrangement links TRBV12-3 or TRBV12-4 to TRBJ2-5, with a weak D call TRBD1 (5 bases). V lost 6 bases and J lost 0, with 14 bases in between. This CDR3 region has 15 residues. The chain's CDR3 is CASSPGRSHQETQYF. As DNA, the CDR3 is TGTGCCAGCAGCCCAGGGCGCAGCCACCAAGAGACCCAGTACTTC.

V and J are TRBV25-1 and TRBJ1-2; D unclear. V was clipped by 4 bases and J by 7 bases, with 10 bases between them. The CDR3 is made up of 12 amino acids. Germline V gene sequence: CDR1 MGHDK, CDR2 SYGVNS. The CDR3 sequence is CASSGTLSGYTF. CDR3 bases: TGTGCCAGCAGTGGAACTCTGAGTGGCTACACCTTC.

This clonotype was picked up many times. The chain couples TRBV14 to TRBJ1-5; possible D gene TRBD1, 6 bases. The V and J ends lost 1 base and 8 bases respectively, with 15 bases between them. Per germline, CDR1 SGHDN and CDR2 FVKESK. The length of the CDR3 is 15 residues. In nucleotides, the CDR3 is TGTGCCAGCAGCCAAGTCGGCGGGGGCCTTGAGCCCCAGCATTTT. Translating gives CASSQVGGGLEPQHF.

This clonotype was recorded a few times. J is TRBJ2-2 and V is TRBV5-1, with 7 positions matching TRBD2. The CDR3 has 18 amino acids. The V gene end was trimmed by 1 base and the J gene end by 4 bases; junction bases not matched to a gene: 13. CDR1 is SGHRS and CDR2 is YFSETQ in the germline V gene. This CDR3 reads CASSLSPPRLAATGELFF. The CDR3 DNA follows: TGCGCCAGCAGCTTGTCCCCCCCGAGGCTAGCGGCCACCGGGGAGCTGTTTTTT.

The CDR3 is CSVLGVGELFF. The CDR3 DNA is TGCAGCGTTTTGGGTGTCGGGGAGCTGTTTTTT. The chain joins TRBV29-1 to TRBJ2-2; D is unclear. Germline loops: CDR1 SQVTM, CDR2 ANQGSEA. Between the trimmed V and J ends, which lost 5 bases and 7 bases, there was a span of 8 bases. The CDR3 covers 11 residues.

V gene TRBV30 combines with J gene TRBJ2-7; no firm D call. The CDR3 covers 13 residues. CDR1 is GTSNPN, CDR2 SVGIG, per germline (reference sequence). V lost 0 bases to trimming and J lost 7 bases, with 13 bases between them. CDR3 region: CAWSVQAMGEQYF. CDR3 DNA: TGTGCCTGGAGTGTGCAGGCAATGGGAGAGCAGTACTTC. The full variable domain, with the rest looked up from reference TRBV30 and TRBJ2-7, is SQTIHQWPATLVQPVGSPLSLECTVEGTSNPNLYWYRQAAGRGLQLLFYSVGIGQISSEVPQNLSASRPQDRQFILSSKKLLLSDSGFYLCAWSVQAMGEQYFGPGTRLTVT.

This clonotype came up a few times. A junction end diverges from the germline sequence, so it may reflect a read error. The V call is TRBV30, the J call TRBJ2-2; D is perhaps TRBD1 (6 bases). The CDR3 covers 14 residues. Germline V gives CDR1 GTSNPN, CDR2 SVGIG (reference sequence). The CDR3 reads CAWRSTGNAGELFF. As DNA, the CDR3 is TGTGCCTGGAGGAGTACAGGGAACGCCGGGGAGCTGTTTTTT.

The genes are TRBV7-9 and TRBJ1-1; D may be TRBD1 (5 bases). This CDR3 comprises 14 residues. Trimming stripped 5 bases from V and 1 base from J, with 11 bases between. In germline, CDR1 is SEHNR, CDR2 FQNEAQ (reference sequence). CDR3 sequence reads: CASSIDSTNTEAFF. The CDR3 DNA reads TGTGCCAGCAGCATTGACAGCACGAACACTGAAGCTTTCTTT. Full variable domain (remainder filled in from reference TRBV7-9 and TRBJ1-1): DTGVSQNPRHKITKRGQNVTFRCDPISEHNRLYWYRQTLGQGPEFLTYFQNEAQLEKSRLLSDRFSAERPKGSFSTLEIQRTEQGDSAMYLCASSIDSTNTEAFFGQGTRLTVV.

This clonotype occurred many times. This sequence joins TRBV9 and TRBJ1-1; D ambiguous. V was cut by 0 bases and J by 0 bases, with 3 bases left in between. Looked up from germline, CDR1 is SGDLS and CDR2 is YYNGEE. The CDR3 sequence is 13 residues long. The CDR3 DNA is TGTGCCAGCAGCGTAGGTATGAACACTGAAGCTTTCTTT. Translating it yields CASSVGMNTEAFF.

The CDR3 bases are TGTGCCAGCAGTGCAGACCTCACAGATACGCAGTATTTT. This codes for CASSADLTDTQYF. The chain joins TRBV25-1 to TRBJ2-3; D is ambiguous. The CDR3 consists of 13 residues. CDR1 is MGHDK, CDR2 SYGVNS, per germline. V was cut by 4 bases and J by 2 bases, with 7 bases left in between.

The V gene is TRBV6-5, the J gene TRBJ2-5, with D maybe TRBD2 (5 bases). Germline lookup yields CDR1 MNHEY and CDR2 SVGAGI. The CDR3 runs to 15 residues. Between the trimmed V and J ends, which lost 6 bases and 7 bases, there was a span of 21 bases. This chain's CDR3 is CASSFRPVGRGTQYF. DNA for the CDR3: TGTGCCAGCAGCTTCAGACCGGTCGGTCGGGGGACCCAGTACTTC.

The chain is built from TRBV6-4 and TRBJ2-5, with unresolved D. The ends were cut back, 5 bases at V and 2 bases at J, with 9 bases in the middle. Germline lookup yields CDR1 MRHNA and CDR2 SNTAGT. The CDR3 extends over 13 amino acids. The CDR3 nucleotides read TGTGCCAGCAGTCCAGCGTTGCAAGAGACCCAGTACTTC. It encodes CASSPALQETQYF.

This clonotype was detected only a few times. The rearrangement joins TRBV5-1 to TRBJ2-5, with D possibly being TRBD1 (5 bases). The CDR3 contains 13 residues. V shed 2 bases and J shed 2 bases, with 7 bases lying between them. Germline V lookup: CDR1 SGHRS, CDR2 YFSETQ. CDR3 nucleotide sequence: TGCGCCAGCAGCTTTTGGACACAAGAGACCCAGTACTTC. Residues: CASSFWTQETQYF.

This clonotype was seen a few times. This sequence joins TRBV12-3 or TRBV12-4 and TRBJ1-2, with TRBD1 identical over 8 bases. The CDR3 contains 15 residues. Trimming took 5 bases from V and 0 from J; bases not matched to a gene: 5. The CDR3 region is CASSARTGTNYGYTF. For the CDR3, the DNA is TGTGCCAGCAGTGCCCGGACAGGGACTAACTATGGCTACACCTTC.